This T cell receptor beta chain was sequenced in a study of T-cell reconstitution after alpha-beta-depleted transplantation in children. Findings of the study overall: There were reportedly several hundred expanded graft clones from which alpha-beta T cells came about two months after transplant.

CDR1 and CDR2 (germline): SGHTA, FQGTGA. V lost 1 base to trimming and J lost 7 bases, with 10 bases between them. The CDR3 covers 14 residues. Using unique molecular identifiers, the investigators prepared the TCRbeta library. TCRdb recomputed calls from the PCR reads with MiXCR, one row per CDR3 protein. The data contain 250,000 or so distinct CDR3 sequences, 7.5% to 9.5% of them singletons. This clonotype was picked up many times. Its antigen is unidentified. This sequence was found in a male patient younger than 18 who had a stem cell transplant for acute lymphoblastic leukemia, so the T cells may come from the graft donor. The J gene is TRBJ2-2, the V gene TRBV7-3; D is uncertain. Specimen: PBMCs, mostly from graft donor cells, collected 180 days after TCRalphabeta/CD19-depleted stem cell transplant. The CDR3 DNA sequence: TGTGCCAGCAGCTTAAAAGGTCTAGTCGGGGAGCTGTTTTTT. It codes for CASSLKGLVGELFF.